This T cell receptor (beta chain) was profiled in a study of patients and donors after allogeneic stem cell transplantation. CDR3 size: 15 residues. The V and J ends lost 5 bases and 2 bases respectively, with 14 bases between them. TCRdb independently ran MiXCR on the RT-PCR reads; one entry per CDR3 protein. The sample lists about 210,000 distinct CDR3 sequences; roughly two fifths were seen once. The sequence was collected from a human donor who was either an allogeneic HSCT recipient or a stem cell or donor lymphocyte infusion donor (not recorded which). It is not recorded whose cells these are; they may come from a transplant donor. The sequenced material came from blood, either unsorted or a sorted T cell fraction (not recorded which). The chain carries TRBV12-3 or TRBV12-4 and TRBJ2-3, with unresolved D. The CDR3 region has the DNA TGTGCCAGCAGTCTCCAACCCGGAGCCACAGATACGCAGTATTTT. Translation gives CASSLQPGATDTQYF.